The rows below give T cell receptor beta chains drawn from one sample of a study of CD8+CD57+ T cells in acquired aplastic anemia. MiXCR, applied by TCRdb to the reads, yields one record per CDR3 protein. The data hold around 170,000 distinct CDR3 sequences, with about three fifths observed a single time. The material sequenced was sorted CD4+, CD8+, or CD8+CD57+ T cells (not recorded which) from PBMCs. The receptor source for this set is a human donor in good health. The conserved cysteine and the conserved F or W are not part of the CDR3 here. Fields, in order: CDR3 length, V gene, CDR3 protein.

cdr3_length: 8
v_call: TRBV25-1
cdr3_aa: ASKGEKLF

cdr3_length: 15
v_call: TRBV7-9
cdr3_aa: ASSQSTGIGDNSPLH

cdr3_length: 13
v_call: TRBV6-1
cdr3_aa: ASSEGLAGAGELF

cdr3_length: 12
v_call: TRBV7-2
cdr3_aa: ASSEGLEVGAQY

cdr3_length: 14
v_call: TRBV7-9
cdr3_aa: ASSSPFRSGANVLT

cdr3_length: 10
v_call: TRBV7-2
cdr3_aa: ASGLSSYEQY

cdr3_length: 10
v_call: TRBV2
cdr3_aa: ASSGSREKLF

cdr3_length: 9
v_call: TRBV20-1
cdr3_aa: SASYFRGVF

cdr3_length: 12
v_call: TRBV12-3/TRBV12-4
cdr3_aa: ASRGGQESYEQY

cdr3_length: 12
v_call: TRBV9
cdr3_aa: ASSVGAGSYEQY

cdr3_length: 14
v_call: TRBV25-1
cdr3_aa: ASNGVAGGENTEAF

cdr3_length: 13
v_call: TRBV20-1
cdr3_aa: SAPNPGTSSDEQF

cdr3_length: 12
v_call: TRBV6-4
cdr3_aa: ASSAAGDYNEQF

cdr3_length: 11
v_call: TRBV24-1
cdr3_aa: ATSDPGFTEAF

cdr3_length: 13
v_call: TRBV14
cdr3_aa: ASSPYRSGQETQY

cdr3_length: 13
v_call: TRBV9
cdr3_aa: ASSITDVSYNEQF

cdr3_length: 12
v_call: TRBV20-1
cdr3_aa: SADSGGLSYEQY

cdr3_length: 12
v_call: TRBV19
cdr3_aa: ASSTGSRYYGYT

cdr3_length: 12
v_call: TRBV7-9
cdr3_aa: ASSPLPVNEKLF

cdr3_length: 11
v_call: TRBV20-1
cdr3_aa: SARRESIDEQF

cdr3_length: 12
v_call: TRBV24-1
cdr3_aa: ATSDWAPGSPLH

cdr3_length: 12
v_call: TRBV7-2
cdr3_aa: ASSYDRGTDTQY

cdr3_length: 13
v_call: TRBV9
cdr3_aa: ASSVAARGADTQY

cdr3_length: 12
v_call: TRBV5-1
cdr3_aa: ASSLAGRSYEQY

cdr3_length: 12
v_call: TRBV20-1
cdr3_aa: SASLTGLPETQY

cdr3_length: 10
v_call: TRBV19
cdr3_aa: ASSQQGHEQY

cdr3_length: 13
v_call: TRBV7-2
cdr3_aa: ASSKTSGTSYEQY

cdr3_length: 12
v_call: TRBV2
cdr3_aa: ASNLDGVNQPQH

cdr3_length: 9
v_call: TRBV5-6
cdr3_aa: ASSLQNTQY

cdr3_length: 12
v_call: TRBV19
cdr3_aa: ASSNGQGANEQY

cdr3_length: 14
v_call: TRBV7-9
cdr3_aa: ASSTKTGWANSPLH

cdr3_length: 9
v_call: TRBV12-3/TRBV12-4
cdr3_aa: ASIIGGEAF

cdr3_length: 15
v_call: TRBV7-9
cdr3_aa: ASRERREGLDTGELF

cdr3_length: 16
v_call: TRBV4-1
cdr3_aa: ASSQGLAGLTGANVLT

cdr3_length: 13
v_call: TRBV2
cdr3_aa: ASSTDRGRGSPLH

cdr3_length: 12
v_call: TRBV20-1
cdr3_aa: SASSREGNYGYA

cdr3_length: 15
v_call: TRBV19
cdr3_aa: ASSMNGGITSYNEQF

cdr3_length: 11
v_call: TRBV7-9
cdr3_aa: ASSSEGTGRAF

cdr3_length: 12
v_call: TRBV7-7
cdr3_aa: ASSLVRGSETQY

cdr3_length: 11
v_call: TRBV5-1
cdr3_aa: ASRSPHVNEQY

cdr3_length: 13
v_call: TRBV5-1
cdr3_aa: ASSLEGLEGPKLF

cdr3_length: 15
v_call: TRBV4-1
cdr3_aa: ASSPNPGQVSGNTIY

cdr3_length: 15
v_call: TRBV7-9
cdr3_aa: ASSPTNGQGGFETQY

cdr3_length: 15
v_call: TRBV18
cdr3_aa: ASSRKDGGIVTDTQY

cdr3_length: 14
v_call: TRBV2
cdr3_aa: ASSEATSGTSYEQY

cdr3_length: 10
v_call: TRBV2
cdr3_aa: ASGEAAYGYT

cdr3_length: 12
v_call: TRBV6-8
cdr3_aa: ASPQGHLNTEAF

cdr3_length: 14
v_call: TRBV7-8
cdr3_aa: ASSPFLDRDNSPLH

cdr3_length: 13
v_call: TRBV30
cdr3_aa: AWRRIPANTGELF

cdr3_length: 11
v_call: TRBV7-3
cdr3_aa: ASTQGANYEQY

cdr3_length: 18
v_call: TRBV7-8
cdr3_aa: ASSLGGPHLWGEVPGELF

cdr3_length: 12
v_call: TRBV6-5
cdr3_aa: ASSSITGGTEAF

cdr3_length: 8
v_call: TRBV20-1
cdr3_aa: GALQTEQY

cdr3_length: 15
v_call: TRBV7-9
cdr3_aa: ASSLSSGGANTGELF

cdr3_length: 13
v_call: TRBV25-1
cdr3_aa: ATLESGTATYEQY

cdr3_length: 14
v_call: TRBV4-1
cdr3_aa: ASSQEWGGYSYEQY

cdr3_length: 12
v_call: TRBV7-3
cdr3_aa: ASSLNAVGSPLH

cdr3_length: 14
v_call: TRBV4-1
cdr3_aa: ASSQEKRANAYEQY